This T cell receptor beta chain was captured in a study of PD-1 blockade in classical Hodgkin lymphoma. Libraries were prepared by immunoSEQ multiplex PCR; TCRdb keeps only in-frame clonotypes and omits some of them. In the table there are 15,000 to 20,000 clones, around 78% of which are singletons. The ends lost 1 base at V and 5 bases at J; junction bases unmatched: 4. Per the germline V gene, CDR1 is MNHEY and CDR2 is SVGAGI. The CDR3 has 16 residues. Concerning this clone itself: Its specificity is not known.

The sample's time point: cycle 4 day 1 (C4D1), after more than five weeks of nivolumab. Every patient was affected by relapse after autologous stem cell transplantation, while exposure to brentuximab vedotin was not uniform. Out of thawed PBMCs, magnetic negative selection purified CD4+ T cells. Patients' outcomes at their best amounted to complete response, partial response or progressive disease. General study findings and limits: TCR diversity in CD4+, not CD8+, cells rose significantly by C4D1. Patients with a complete response exhibited baseline diversity comparable to newly diagnosed patients.

The source was CD4+ T cells from blood, collected before the fourth cycle of nivolumab. The J gene is TRBJ2-2, the V gene TRBV6-5, with TRBD2 identical over 10 bases. The TCR was taken from a human donor with classical Hodgkin lymphoma. Here the CDR3 reads CASSYLAGGGTGELFF. The CDR3 DNA reads TGTGCCAGCAGTTACTTAGCGGGAGGAGGGACCGGGGAGCTGTTTTTT.